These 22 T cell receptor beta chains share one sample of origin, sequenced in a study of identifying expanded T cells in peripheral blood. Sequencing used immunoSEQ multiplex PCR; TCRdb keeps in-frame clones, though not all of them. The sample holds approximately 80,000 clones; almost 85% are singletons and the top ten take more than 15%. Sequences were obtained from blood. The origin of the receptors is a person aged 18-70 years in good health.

CDR3 loop: CATTAGAGNNEQFF. The CDR3 region has the DNA TGCGCCACCACAGCAGGAGCGGGAAACAATGAGCAGTTCTTC. The chain joins TRBV5-1 to TRBJ2-1, with TRBD2 identical over 7 bases. Germline CDR1 reads SGHRS; CDR2 reads YFSETQ. This CDR3 spans 14 amino acids. The ends lost 9 bases at V and 5 bases at J; junction bases unmatched: 11.

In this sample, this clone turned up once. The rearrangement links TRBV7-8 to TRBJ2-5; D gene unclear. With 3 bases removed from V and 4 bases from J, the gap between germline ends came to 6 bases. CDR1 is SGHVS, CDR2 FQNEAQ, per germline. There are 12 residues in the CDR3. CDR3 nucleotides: TGTGCCAGCAGCTTTAATCGAGAGACCCAGTACTTC. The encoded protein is CASSFNRETQYF.

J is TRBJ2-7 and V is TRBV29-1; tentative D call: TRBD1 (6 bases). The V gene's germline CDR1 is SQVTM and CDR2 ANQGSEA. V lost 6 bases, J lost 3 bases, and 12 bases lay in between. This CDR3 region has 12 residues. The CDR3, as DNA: TGCAGCGTGGGACATTCAAACTACGAGCAGTACTTC. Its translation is CSVGHSNYEQYF.

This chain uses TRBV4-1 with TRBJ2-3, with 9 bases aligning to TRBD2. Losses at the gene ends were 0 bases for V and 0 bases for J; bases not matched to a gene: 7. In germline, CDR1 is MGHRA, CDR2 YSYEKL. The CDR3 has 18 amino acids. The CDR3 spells CASSQDPLAGTSTDTQYF. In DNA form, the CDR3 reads TGCGCCAGCAGCCAAGATCCCCTAGCGGGGACTAGCACAGATACGCAGTATTTT.

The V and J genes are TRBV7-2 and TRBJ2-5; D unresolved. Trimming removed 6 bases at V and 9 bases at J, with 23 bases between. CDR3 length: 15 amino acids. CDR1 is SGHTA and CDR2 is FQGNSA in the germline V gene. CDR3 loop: CASSHEDGPGRAQYF. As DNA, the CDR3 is TGTGCCAGCAGTCACGAGGACGGGCCAGGCCGGGCCCAGTACTTC.

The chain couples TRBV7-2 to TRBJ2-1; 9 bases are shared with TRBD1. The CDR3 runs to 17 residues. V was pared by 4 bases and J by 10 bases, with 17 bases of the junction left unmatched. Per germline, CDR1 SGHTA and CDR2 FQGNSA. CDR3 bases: TGTGCCAGCAGCTATGCATCCGGGACAGGGAGTGGGTACGAGCAGTTCTTC. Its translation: CASSYASGTGSGYEQFF.

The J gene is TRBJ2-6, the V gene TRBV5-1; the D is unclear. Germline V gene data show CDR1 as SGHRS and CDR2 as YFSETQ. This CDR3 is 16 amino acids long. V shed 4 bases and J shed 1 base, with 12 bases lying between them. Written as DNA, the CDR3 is TGCGCCAGCAGCCCCCCCATGGGATCTGGGGCCAACGTCCTGACTTTC. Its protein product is CASSPPMGSGANVLTF. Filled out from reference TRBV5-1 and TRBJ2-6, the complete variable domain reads KAGVTQTPRYLIKTRGQQVTLSCSPISGHRSVSWYQQTPGQGLQFLFEYFSETQRNKGNFPGRFSGRQFSNSRSEMNVSTLELGDSALYLCASSPPMGSGANVLTFGAGSRLTVL.

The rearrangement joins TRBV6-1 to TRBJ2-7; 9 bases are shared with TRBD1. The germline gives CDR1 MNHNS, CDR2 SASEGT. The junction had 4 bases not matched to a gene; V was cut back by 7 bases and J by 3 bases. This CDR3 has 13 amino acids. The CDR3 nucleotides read TGTGCCAGCACGGGACAGGGCTTCTACGAGCAGTACTTC. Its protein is CASTGQGFYEQYF.

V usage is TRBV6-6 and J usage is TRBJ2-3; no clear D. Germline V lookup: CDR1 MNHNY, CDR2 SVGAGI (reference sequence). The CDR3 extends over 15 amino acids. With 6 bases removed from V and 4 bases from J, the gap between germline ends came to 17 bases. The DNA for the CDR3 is TGTGCCAGCAGCAACCGGGCCCAGAGCGCAGATACGCAGTATTTT. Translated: CASSNRAQSADTQYF.

The chain's CDR3 is CASSLFPSGGELFF. Written as DNA, the CDR3 is TGTGCCAGCAGCTTATTTCCGTCCGGCGGGGAGCTGTTTTTT. V usage is TRBV11-3 and J usage is TRBJ2-2, with D unclear. The germline V gene has CDR1 SGHNT and CDR2 YENEEA. The CDR3 sequence is 14 residues long. V dropped 2 bases and J dropped 7 bases, with 11 bases sitting between them.

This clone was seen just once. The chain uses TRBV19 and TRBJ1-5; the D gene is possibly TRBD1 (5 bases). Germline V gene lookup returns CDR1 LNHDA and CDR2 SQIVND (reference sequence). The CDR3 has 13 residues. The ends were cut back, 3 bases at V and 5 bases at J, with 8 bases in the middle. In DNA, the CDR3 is TGTGCCAGTAGTATTGGCAGGGATCAGCCCCAGCATTTT. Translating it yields CASSIGRDQPQHF. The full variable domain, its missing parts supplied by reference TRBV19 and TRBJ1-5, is DGGITQSPKYLFRKEGQNVTLSCEQNLNHDAMYWYRQDPGQGLRLIYYSQIVNDFQKGDIAEGYSVSREKKESFPLTVTSAQKNPTAFYLCASSIGRDQPQHFGDGTRLSIL.

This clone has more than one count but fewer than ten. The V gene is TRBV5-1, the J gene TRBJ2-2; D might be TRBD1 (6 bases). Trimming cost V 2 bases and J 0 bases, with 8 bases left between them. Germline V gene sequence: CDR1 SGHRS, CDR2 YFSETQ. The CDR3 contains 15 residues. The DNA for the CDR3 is TGCGCCAGCAGCTTAGACAGGCCGAACACCGGGGAGCTGTTTTTT. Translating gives CASSLDRPNTGELFF.

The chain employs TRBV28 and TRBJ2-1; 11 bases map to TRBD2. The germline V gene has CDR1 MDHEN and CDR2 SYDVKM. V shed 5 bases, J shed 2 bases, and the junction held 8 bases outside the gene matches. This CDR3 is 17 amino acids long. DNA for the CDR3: TGTGCCAGCAGTGGCTCGGGACTAGCGGAAACCTACAATGAGCAGTTCTTC. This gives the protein CASSGSGLAETYNEQFF.

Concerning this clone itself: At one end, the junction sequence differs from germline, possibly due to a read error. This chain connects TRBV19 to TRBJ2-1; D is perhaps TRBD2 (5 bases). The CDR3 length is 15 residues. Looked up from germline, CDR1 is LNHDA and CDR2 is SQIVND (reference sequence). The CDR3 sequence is CASSLETRAGNEQFF. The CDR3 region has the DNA TGTGCCAGTAGTCTAGAAACAAGGGCGGGCAATGAGCAGTTCTTC.

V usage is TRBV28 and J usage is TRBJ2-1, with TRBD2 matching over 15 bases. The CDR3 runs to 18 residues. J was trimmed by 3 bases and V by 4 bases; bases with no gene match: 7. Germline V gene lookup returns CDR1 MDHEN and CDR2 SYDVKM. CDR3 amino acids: CASSSGLAGGKSYNEQFF. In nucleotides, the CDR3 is TGTGCCAGCAGTTCGGGACTAGCGGGAGGTAAAAGCTACAATGAGCAGTTCTTC.

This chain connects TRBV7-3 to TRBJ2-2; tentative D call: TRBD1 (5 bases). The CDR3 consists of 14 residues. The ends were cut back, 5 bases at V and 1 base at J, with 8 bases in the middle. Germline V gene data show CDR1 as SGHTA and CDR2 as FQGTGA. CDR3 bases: TGTGCCAGCAGCCGACAGAGGAACACCGGGGAGCTGTTTTTT. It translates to CASSRQRNTGELFF. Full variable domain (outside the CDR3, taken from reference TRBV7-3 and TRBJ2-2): GAGVSQTPSNKVTEKGKYVELRCDPISGHTALYWYRQSLGQGPEFLIYFQGTGAADDSGLPNDRFFAVRPEGSVSTLKIQRTERGDSAVYLCASSRQRNTGELFFGEGSRLTVL.

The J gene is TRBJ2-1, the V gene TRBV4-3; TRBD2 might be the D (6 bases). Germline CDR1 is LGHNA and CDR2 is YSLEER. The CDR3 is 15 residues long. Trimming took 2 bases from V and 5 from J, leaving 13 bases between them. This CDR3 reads CASSQSGLDHNEQFF. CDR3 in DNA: TGCGCCAGCAGCCAATCGGGACTGGATCACAATGAGCAGTTCTTC.

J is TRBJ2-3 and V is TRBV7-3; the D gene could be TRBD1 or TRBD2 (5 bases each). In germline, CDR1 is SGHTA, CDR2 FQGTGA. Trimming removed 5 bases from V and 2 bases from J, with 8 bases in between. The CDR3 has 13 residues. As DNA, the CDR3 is TGTGCCAGCAGCCCGGGACCCACAGATACGCAGTATTTT. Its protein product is CASSPGPTDTQYF.

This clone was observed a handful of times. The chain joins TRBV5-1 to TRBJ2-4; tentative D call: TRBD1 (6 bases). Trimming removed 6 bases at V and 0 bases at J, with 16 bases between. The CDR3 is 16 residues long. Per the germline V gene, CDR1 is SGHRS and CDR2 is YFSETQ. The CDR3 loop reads CASIQGQKLAKNIQYF. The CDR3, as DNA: TGCGCCAGCATCCAGGGGCAGAAACTAGCCAAAAACATTCAGTACTTC.

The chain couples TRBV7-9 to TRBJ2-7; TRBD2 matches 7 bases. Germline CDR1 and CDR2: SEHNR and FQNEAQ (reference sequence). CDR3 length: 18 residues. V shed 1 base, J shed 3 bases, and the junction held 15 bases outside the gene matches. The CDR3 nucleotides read TGTGCCAGCAGCTTAGATGGGCTAGCGACCTGGGAGGGCTACGAGCAGTACTTC. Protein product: CASSLDGLATWEGYEQYF.

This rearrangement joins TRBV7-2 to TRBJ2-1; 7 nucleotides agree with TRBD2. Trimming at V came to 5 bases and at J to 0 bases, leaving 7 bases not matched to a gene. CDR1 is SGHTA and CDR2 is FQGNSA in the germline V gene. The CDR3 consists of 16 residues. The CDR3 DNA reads TGTGCCAGCAGCCCCGGAGGCGGGAGCTCCTACAATGAGCAGTTCTTC. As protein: CASSPGGGSSYNEQFF.

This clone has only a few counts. In nucleotides, the CDR3 is TGTGCCAGCAGCCTTGGGGAGTACGAGCAGTACTTC. It translates to CASSLGEYEQYF. The chain combines TRBV7-8 with TRBJ2-7, with D perhaps TRBD2 (5 bases). The germline V gene has CDR1 SGHVS and CDR2 FQNEAQ. This CDR3 contains 12 residues. The V gene lost 5 bases and the J gene lost 4 bases, with 9 bases spanning the gap.